This T cell receptor beta chain was retrieved from a study of T cells in Graves' hyperthyroidism and ophthalmopathy. This clonotype was counted only a few times. Its matching antigen is unknown. Findings of the study overall: Ophthalmopathy prediction by the model preceded onset by a median roughly 6 months.

The blood sample dates from first hyperthyroidism diagnosis, preceding any ophthalmopathy symptoms. What was amplified from RNA transcripts were TCR beta CDR3 regions. First-round RT-PCR with HTBI primers amplified the TCR CDR3 region. Using its own MiXCR run on the multiplex PCR reads, TCRdb lists one record per CDR3 protein. The top ten hold 25% to 30% of the sample, which has some 350,000 distinct CDR3 sequences, about 15% seen once. The CDR3 is 14 amino acids. CDR1 and CDR2 (germline): MNHEY, SMNVEV (reference sequence). V was trimmed by 6 bases and J by 2 bases, leaving 14 bases between them. The chain carries TRBV27 and TRBJ2-7, with D possibly TRBD1 on 6 matching bases. The specimen was blood. The receptor was derived from a woman aged 18-29 years with Graves' hyperthyroidism that later progressed to Graves' ophthalmopathy. CDR3 region: CASRFRDKPYEQYF. The CDR3 nucleotides read TGTGCCAGCAGATTCCGGGACAAACCCTACGAGCAGTACTTC.